The 21 T cell receptor beta chains below all came from one sample that was sequenced in a study of control samples from healthy donors and cancer patients. The repertoire was sequenced with immunoSEQ multiplex PCR; TCRdb's copy has only in-frame clones and lacks some. The table includes roughly 170,000 clones, around 94% detected once. Source material: blood. These receptor sequences come from a woman aged 18-30 years in good health.

The chain recombines TRBV5-1 with TRBJ1-6; D remains ambiguous. V was clipped by 3 bases and J by 2 bases, with 15 bases between them. The CDR3 is made up of 17 amino acids. Germline CDR1 is SGHRS and CDR2 is YFSETQ. The CDR3 is CASSSGVVVTYNSPLHF. DNA for the CDR3: TGCGCCAGCAGCTCCGGAGTGGTCGTAACCTATAATTCACCCCTCCACTTT.

The V and J genes are TRBV5-1 and TRBJ1-2; no reliable D call. This CDR3 comprises 14 residues. Germline V lookup: CDR1 SGHRS, CDR2 YFSETQ. V was trimmed by 0 bases and J by 4 bases, leaving 10 bases between them. CDR3 region: CASSLDAGGYGYTF. The CDR3 bases are TGCGCCAGCAGCTTGGACGCTGGAGGCTATGGCTACACCTTC.

V is TRBV10-2 and J is TRBJ2-3; TRBD2 agrees at 11 bases. Germline V gene sequence: CDR1 WSHSY, CDR2 SAAADI. The CDR3 covers 15 residues. The J segment lost 7 bases and the V segment lost 3 bases, leaving 6 bases of the junction unmatched. The DNA of the CDR3 is TGCGCCAGCAGTGATCGGCTAGCGGGAGGATATACGCAGTATTTT. As protein: CASSDRLAGGYTQYF.

The J gene is TRBJ2-3, the V gene TRBV6-4; TRBD2 matches at 9 bases. Germline V lookup: CDR1 MRHNA, CDR2 SNTAGT. V shed 3 bases and J 1 base; nucleotides not matched to a gene: 2. This CDR3 is built from 15 residues. The CDR3 sequence is CASSEAGGGTDTQYF. For the CDR3, the DNA is TGTGCCAGCAGTGAGGCGGGAGGGGGCACAGATACGCAGTATTTT.

The chain recombines TRBV5-4 with TRBJ1-1; the D is unclear. Per the germline V gene, CDR1 is SGHNT and CDR2 is YYREEE (reference sequence). Between the trimmed V and J ends, which lost 2 bases and 4 bases, there was a span of 12 bases. The CDR3 spans 14 residues. The CDR3 bases are TGTGCCAGCAGCTTTCGTCGGTCCCGCACTGAAGCTTTCTTT. Translating gives CASSFRRSRTEAFF.

The CDR3 region has the DNA TGTGCCAGCTCCAAACCAGGACCGGCGGGTCAGCCCCAGCATTTT. This translates into CASSKPGPAGQPQHF. The V gene is TRBV18, the J gene TRBJ1-5; D not certain. Per germline, CDR1 KGHSH and CDR2 LQKENI. The CDR3 loop spans 15 amino acids. The V gene lost 6 bases and the J gene lost 6 bases, with 18 bases spanning the gap.

The chain combines TRBV3-1 (or the pseudogene TRBV3-2) with TRBJ2-7; the D gene is possibly TRBD1 (6 bases). V lost 3 bases and J 7 bases, leaving 25 bases between the germline ends. There are 17 residues in the CDR3. The germline CDR1 and CDR2 sequences are LGHDT and YNNKEL (reference sequence). The CDR3 reads CASSQGLIHRVQEEQYF. The CDR3 region has the DNA TGTGCCAGCAGCCAGGGGCTCATCCACAGGGTACAAGAGGAGCAGTACTTC.

The chain has TRBV6-1 and TRBJ1-1, with no clear D. V was trimmed by 3 bases and J by 7 bases, leaving 9 bases between them. Germline loops: CDR1 MNHNS, CDR2 SASEGT. The CDR3 runs to 12 residues. Written as DNA, the CDR3 is TGTGCCAGCAGTGAGTCAGTGAGTGAAGCTTTCTTT. It codes for CASSESVSEAFF.

The J gene is TRBJ2-3, the V gene TRBV11-1; TRBD2 aligns across 8 bases. Germline V lookup: CDR1 SGHAT, CDR2 FQDESV (reference sequence). This CDR3 has 14 amino acids. Losses at the gene ends were 3 bases for V and 3 bases for J; bases not matched to a gene: 2. CDR3 region: CASSFGGGTDTQYF. In nucleotides, the CDR3 is TGTGCCAGCAGCTTCGGCGGGGGGACAGATACGCAGTATTTT.

The chain uses TRBV9 and TRBJ1-1, with D perhaps TRBD1 (5 bases). Germline CDR1 and CDR2: SGDLS and YYNGEE. The CDR3 has 15 residues. V was cut by 1 base and J by 7 bases, with 17 bases left in between. The CDR3 DNA follows: TGTGCCAGCAGCGTATATCAGGGTGGCACCTTTGAAGCTTTCTTT. This translates into CASSVYQGGTFEAFF. The variable domain in full, with the rest retrieved from reference TRBV9 and TRBJ1-1, is DSGVTQTPKHLITATGQRVTLRCSPRSGDLSVYWYQQSLDQGLQFLIQYYNGEERAKGNILERFSAQQFPDLHSELNLSSLELGDSALYFCASSVYQGGTFEAFFGQGTRLTVV.

This chain links TRBV11-2 with TRBJ2-5; D unresolved. The ends were cut back, 5 bases at V and 2 bases at J, with 12 bases in the middle. Germline V gene sequence: CDR1 SGHAT, CDR2 FQNNGV. The CDR3 is 14 amino acids. The CDR3 DNA follows: TGTGCCAGCAGCCTCCCTCTTCAGCAAGAGACCCAGTACTTC. Its translation is CASSLPLQQETQYF.

This rearrangement joins TRBV12-5 to TRBJ2-5; no definite D call. V shed 1 base and J shed 1 base, with 4 bases lying between them. CDR1 and CDR2 (germline): LGHNT, FRNRAP. The CDR3 covers 13 residues. The CDR3 sequence is CASGLALQETQYF. CDR3 DNA: TGTGCTAGTGGTTTGGCCCTCCAAGAGACCCAGTACTTC.

V gene TRBV28 combines with J gene TRBJ1-1; D unclear. Trimming left V 1 base short and J 3 bases short, with 9 bases between. Germline V gene sequence: CDR1 MDHEN, CDR2 SYDVKM. The CDR3 sequence is 14 residues long. CDR3 protein: CASSLSLRDTEAFF. The CDR3 DNA sequence: TGTGCCAGCAGTTTATCTCTGCGGGACACTGAAGCTTTCTTT.

J is TRBJ2-3 and V is TRBV6-1; D is ambiguous. This CDR3 has 13 residues. CDR1 MNHNS and CDR2 SASEGT come from the germline V gene. V gave up 3 bases and J gave up 0 bases, with 4 bases separating them. This chain's CDR3 is CASSEISTDTQYF. The CDR3 nucleotides are TGTGCCAGCAGTGAGATTAGCACAGATACGCAGTATTTT.

J is TRBJ1-5 and V is TRBV9; D is unclear. This CDR3 spans 14 amino acids. Trimming cost V 6 bases and J 3 bases, with 13 bases left between them. From germline, CDR1 is SGDLS and CDR2 YYNGEE. The CDR3 DNA reads as TGTGCCAGCACCTCCCCCGGGGACAATCAGCCCCAGCATTTT. Protein: CASTSPGDNQPQHF.

This sequence joins TRBV7-8 and TRBJ2-2, with 11 bases that match TRBD1. In germline, CDR1 is SGHVS, CDR2 FQNEAQ. The CDR3 sequence is 17 residues long. The J segment lost 1 base and the V segment lost 5 bases, leaving 6 bases of the junction unmatched. Here the CDR3 reads CASSTRTGGGNTGELFF. The CDR3 DNA sequence: TGTGCCAGCAGCACCAGGACAGGGGGCGGGAACACCGGGGAGCTGTTTTTT.

This clone was counted a single time. This rearrangement joins TRBV29-1 to TRBJ2-2, with D unresolved. This CDR3 contains 14 residues. V lost 4 bases to trimming and J lost 1 base, with 10 bases between them. The V gene's germline CDR1 is SQVTM and CDR2 ANQGSEA. The CDR3 DNA sequence: TGCAGCGTTGTATATACAGAGAACACCGGGGAGCTGTTTTTT. It specifies CSVVYTENTGELFF.

The rearrangement joins TRBV6-5 to TRBJ1-5; D possibly corresponds to TRBD1 (5 bases). The CDR3 has 13 residues. CDR1 and CDR2 (germline): MNHEY, SVGAGI. V was pared by 4 bases and J by 7 bases, with 11 bases between. The CDR3 is CASSSGKRQPQHF. CDR3 nucleotide sequence: TGTGCCAGCAGTTCAGGGAAGCGCCAGCCCCAGCATTTT.

The genes are TRBV7-2 and TRBJ2-6, with D possibly matching TRBD2 (6 bases). The germline gives CDR1 SGHTA, CDR2 FQGNSA. V dropped 5 bases and J dropped 0 bases, with 14 bases sitting between them. The CDR3 runs to 17 residues. The CDR3: CASSPGTASSGANVLTF. DNA of the CDR3: TGTGCCAGCAGCCCCGGGACTGCGAGCTCTGGGGCCAACGTCCTGACTTTC.

The rearrangement joins TRBV7-2 to TRBJ2-5; 10 nucleotides match TRBD2. With V trimmed by 1 base and J by 3 bases, 5 bases remained unmatched. From germline, CDR1 is SGHTA and CDR2 FQGNSA. The CDR3 runs to 16 residues. The CDR3: CASSLDVGLAKETQYF. The CDR3 DNA is TGTGCCAGCAGCTTAGATGTGGGACTAGCGAAAGAGACCCAGTACTTC.

The chain recombines TRBV19 with TRBJ2-3; 12 bases align to TRBD1. The CDR3 sequence is 15 residues long. Germline CDR1 and CDR2: LNHDA and SQIVND (reference sequence). V was pared by 6 bases and J by 4 bases, with 5 bases of the junction left unmatched. CDR3 residues: CASSRDRGPPDTQYF. DNA for the CDR3: TGTGCCAGTAGCAGGGACAGGGGGCCTCCAGATACGCAGTATTTT.